This T cell receptor beta chain stems from a study of OX40 agonist ivuxolimab in advanced cancers. Turning to this clone: As yet, its antigen is unknown.

Clones were sequenced by immunoSEQ multiplex PCR, and TCRdb holds only the in-frame ones, with some missing. This table holds roughly 41,000 clones, 89% found once. Study outcomes and limitations: Undetermined was the antigen specificity of the expanded peripheral T cells. Compared with others, partial responders at 0.1-3.0 mg/kg displayed clonal expansion among the lowest. There were, on average, more expanded clones in CD8+ T cells than in CD4+.

Trimming shortened V by 5 bases and J by 7 bases, and 9 bases separated the two germline ends. The CDR3 length is 12 residues. CDR1 and CDR2 (germline): PRHDT, FYEKMQ (reference sequence). The receptor comes from an adult with an advanced solid tumor such as melanoma, head and neck, liver or kidney cancer. The sample in question was CD4+ or CD8+ T cells sorted from blood, obtained in a trial of the OX40 agonist ivuxolimab. V and J are TRBV13 and TRBJ1-5; no reliable D call. CDR3 region: CASSRGRQPQHF. The DNA of the CDR3 is TGTGCCAGCAGCCGCGGCAGGCAGCCCCAGCATTTT.